This entry lists 14 T cell receptor beta chains sequenced from one sample in a study of regulatory T cells in long-lasting Graves disease. With iRepertoire HTBI primers and Arm-PCR of CDR3 regions, TCR beta libraries were built. TCRdb re-called the multiplex PCR reads with MiXCR, one entry per CDR3 protein. The sample records a few hundred thousand distinct CDR3 sequences, about a quarter being singletons. Time point reported: persistent/refractory GD, antithyroid drugs over 5 years with positive TRAb. Construction of the TCR library relied on RNA isolated from PBMCs. The sequencing here drew on peripheral blood mononuclear cells (PBMCs), taken when the disease was refractory, from a patient treated with antithyroid drugs. The source is a female donor with Graves disease.

The chain combines TRBV11-2 with TRBJ2-5; 11 bases are shared with TRBD2. The germline V gene encodes CDR1 SGHAT and CDR2 FQNNGV. This CDR3 region has 18 residues. Trimming cost V 1 base and J 2 bases; bases outside gene matches: 9. The CDR3 region has the DNA TGTGCCAGCAGCTTAGGCACTAGCGGGAGTAATTGGCAAGAGACCCAGTACTTC. It specifies CASSLGTSGSNWQETQYF.

The V gene is TRBV5-8, the J gene TRBJ2-7; the match to TRBD1 covers 7 bases. Germline assignment: CDR1 SGHTS and CDR2 YDEGEE. There are 14 residues in the CDR3. Unmatched junction bases numbered 12, after V lost 1 base and J lost 11 bases. CDR3 residues: CASSLISGQGVEYF. In DNA form, the CDR3 reads TGTGCCAGCAGCTTGATATCTGGGCAGGGGGTGGAGTACTTC.

This clonotype was detected a few times. The rearrangement joins TRBV12-3 or TRBV12-4 to TRBJ2-2; 7 bases line up with TRBD2. The J segment lost 1 base and the V segment lost 2 bases, leaving 7 bases of the junction unmatched. The CDR3 runs 17 residues. CDR3 bases: TGTGCCAGCAGTTTATCCTGGGACTACCGGAACACCGGGGAGCTGTTTTTT. Its translation: CASSLSWDYRNTGELFF.

This clonotype was found many times. This rearrangement joins TRBV5-1 to TRBJ1-1; D remains ambiguous. Trimming took 3 bases from V and 6 from J, leaving 12 bases between them. The CDR3 loop spans 13 amino acids. Germline CDR1 SGHRS, CDR2 YFSETQ. In nucleotides, the CDR3 is TGCGCCAGCAGCTCTGTATTTGGCTCTGAAGCTTTCTTT. As protein: CASSSVFGSEAFF.

This clonotype has a handful of counts. The gene calls are TRBV20-1 and TRBJ2-5, with 9 positions matching TRBD1. V trimming: 5 bases; J trimming: 4 bases; junction bases outside the gene matches: 11. The CDR3 spans 15 residues. The germline gives CDR1 DFQATT, CDR2 SNEGSKA (reference sequence). The CDR3 here is CSAWGTGQKGETQYF. The CDR3 DNA is TGCAGTGCTTGGGGGACAGGGCAGAAGGGAGAGACCCAGTACTTC.

The chain recombines TRBV28 with TRBJ1-3, with TRBD1 identical over 7 bases. Germline CDR1 MDHEN, CDR2 SYDVKM. The CDR3 contains 13 residues. V was clipped by 6 bases and J by 8 bases; unmatched bases: 7. DNA for the CDR3: TGTGCCAGCAGGTCGACAGGGATTGACACCATATATTTT. Amino acids: CASRSTGIDTIYF.

This clonotype was seen only a few times. The chain recombines TRBV3-1 with TRBJ2-5; TRBD1 matches 10 bases. Trimming removed 4 bases from V and 4 bases from J; junction bases left unmatched: 6. Germline values: CDR1 LGHDT, CDR2 YNNKEL (reference sequence). CDR3 size: 15 residues. CDR3 DNA: TGTGCCAGCAGCCGACCCGGGACAGGGGTAGAGACCCAGTACTTC. As protein: CASSRPGTGVETQYF.

The rearrangement joins TRBV20-1 to TRBJ1-4, with TRBD1 matching 9 bases. CDR3 length: 15 amino acids. The germline V gene encodes CDR1 DFQATT and CDR2 SNEGSKA (reference sequence). V lost 0 bases to trimming and J lost 8 bases; unmatched junction nucleotides: 7. This CDR3 is CSARDFRQGGEKLFF. DNA for the CDR3: TGCAGTGCTAGAGACTTCAGACAGGGGGGGGAAAAACTGTTTTTT.

The chain is built from TRBV6-2 or TRBV6-3 and TRBJ1-5; 7 nucleotides match TRBD1. Germline lookup yields CDR1 MNHEY and CDR2 SVGEGT. CDR3 length: 13 amino acids. V gave up 7 bases and J gave up 3 bases; unmatched junction bases: 3. The CDR3 DNA follows: TGTGCCAGCATGGGACAGATCAATCAGCCCCAGCATTTT. Its translation is CASMGQINQPQHF.

This clonotype was recorded many times. The V gene is TRBV12-3 or TRBV12-4, the J gene TRBJ2-5; 8 bases line up with TRBD2. V shed 4 bases, J shed 1 base, and the junction held 8 bases outside the gene matches. CDR3 length equals 16 residues. The CDR3 DNA follows: TGTGCCAGCAGTTCCCGAAGCGGGAGTGGCCAAGAGACCCAGTACTTC. This translates into CASSSRSGSGQETQYF.

Only a few counts were recorded for this clonotype. This chain uses TRBV3-1 with TRBJ1-6, with TRBD1 matching over 9 bases. The CDR3 contains 16 residues. Looked up from germline, CDR1 is LGHDT and CDR2 is YNNKEL (reference sequence). The V and J ends lost 6 bases and 4 bases, in that order; junction bases with no gene match: 7. Written as DNA, the CDR3 is TGTGCCAGCAGACCTCGGGGACAGGGTTATAATTCACCCCTCCACTTT. This gives the protein CASRPRGQGYNSPLHF.

V gene TRBV4-1 combines with J gene TRBJ2-7; TRBD2 matches 10 bases. The CDR3 runs to 14 residues. The junction had 3 bases not matched to a gene; V was cut back by 5 bases and J by 2 bases. Germline CDR1 MGHRA, CDR2 YSYEKL. CDR3 coding DNA: TGCGCCAGCAGCGCGACTAGCGGGCCCTACGAGCAGTACTTC. Encoded protein: CASSATSGPYEQYF.

This clonotype was observed a handful of times. This chain connects TRBV6-2 or TRBV6-3 to TRBJ2-1, with D maybe TRBD2 (7 bases). The V and J ends lost 10 bases and 1 base respectively, with 26 bases between them. This CDR3 is 18 amino acids long. The germline V gene encodes CDR1 MNHEY and CDR2 SVGEGT. The CDR3 loop is CATTLLGGGVLSYNEQFF. CDR3 DNA: TGTGCCACCACCTTACTAGGGGGAGGGGTACTTTCCTACAATGAGCAGTTCTTC.

The gene calls are TRBV19 and TRBJ1-1, with 7 positions matching TRBD1. This CDR3 is 13 amino acids long. Germline V gene lookup returns CDR1 LNHDA and CDR2 SQIVND (reference sequence). The V segment lost 5 bases and the J segment 5 bases; nucleotides outside the gene matches: 5. The CDR3 sequence is CASSVTGVTEAFF. In DNA form, the CDR3 reads TGTGCCAGTAGTGTAACAGGGGTGACTGAAGCTTTCTTT.